The source of this T cell receptor beta chain is a study of Ad26.COV2.S vaccination and SARS-CoV-2 variants. In the study overall: Donor had been placed in the Ad26.COV2.S arm of the COV1001 trial.

With respect to this clone: The sample carries other DNA sequences with the same CDR3.

Documented treatment: approximately 18 received Ad26.COV2.S at low or high dose, single or two shots; roughly five received placebo; per-sample allocation not given. The investigators took samples on day 63 after the first vaccine or placebo injection. The assay was immunoSEQ multiplex PCR, and TCRdb's table has in-frame clones only and misses some. The repertoire holds 430,000 or so clones, with roughly nine tenths as singletons. This specimen was peripheral blood, taken in a trial of Ad26.COV2.S vaccine versus placebo. This clonotype originated in a person between 18 and 60 years old who received the Ad26.COV2.S COVID-19 vaccine or a placebo.

The CDR3 is CASSLAETQYF. In DNA, the CDR3 is TGTGCCAGCAGTTTAGCAGAGACCCAGTACTTC. The chain couples TRBV12-3 or TRBV12-4 to TRBJ2-5, with unresolved D. The CDR3 is 11 amino acids. Trimming cost V 0 bases and J 4 bases, with 0 bases left between them.